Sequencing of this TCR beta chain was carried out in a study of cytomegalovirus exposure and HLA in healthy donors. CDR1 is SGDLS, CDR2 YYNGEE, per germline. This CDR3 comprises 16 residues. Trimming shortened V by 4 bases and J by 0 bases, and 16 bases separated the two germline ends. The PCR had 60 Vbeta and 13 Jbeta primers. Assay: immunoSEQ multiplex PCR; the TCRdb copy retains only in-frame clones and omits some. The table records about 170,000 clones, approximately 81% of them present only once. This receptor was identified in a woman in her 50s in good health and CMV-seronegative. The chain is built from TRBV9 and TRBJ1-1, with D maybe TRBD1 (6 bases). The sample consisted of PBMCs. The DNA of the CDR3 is TGTGCCAGCAGCCCTGTCGGGGGGCGGATGAACACTGAAGCTTTCTTT. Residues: CASSPVGGRMNTEAFF.